This TCR beta chain was observed in a study of T cells after yellow fever vaccination (dated by TCRdb to the late 2010s). Regarding the research as a whole: The SMART-Seq v4 Ultra Low Input RNA kit was used to prepare libraries from fractions with low cell numbers. To follow T-cell clones before and after primary and booster YFV17D yellow fever vaccination, bulk TCR alpha and beta repertoires were sequenced over time. The cohort comprised two healthy male donors, one aged 18 to 30 and one aged 30 to 39 years. Blood samples were taken at several timepoints before and after primary and secondary immunization, and bulk PBMC replicates and cell subsets were isolated. General study outcomes and caveats: A small share of clonotypes was detected in both CD4 and CD8 compartments, with the overlap likely arising from convergent recombination. The study included only a couple of donors, which limits how far the findings can be generalized. Because abundant contaminating clonotypes from the bulk population could be contained in FACS-sorted repertoires, computational filtering was required. The secondary T-cell response was weaker than the primary response but faster, peaking on day 5 instead of day 15. Most clones expanded after primary vaccination (around 96% of CD4 and 80% to 90% of CD8) were re-detected after the booster, suggesting that broad memory maintenance occurred.

V drops 8 bases and J drops 0 bases, leaving 16 bases in between. The CDR3 spans 15 residues, from the cysteine through the phenylalanine. Left in the record is the CDR3 DNA by itself, 45 bases read in frame from the first base. Sequences MNHEY (CDR1) and SVGAGI (CDR2) are obtained from the germline V gene. TCR cDNA was made using 5'RACE template switching, a step that added a universal primer site and unique molecular identifiers. Priming of cDNA synthesis was performed from both the TCR alpha and TCR beta constant segments. Libraries were amplified in two PCR steps, with sample barcodes and sequencing adapters added in the second step. Sequencing of the libraries was done on either Illumina HiSeq 2500 (2x100 bp) or NovaSeq (2x150 bp). In the original analysis: Demultiplexing of reads and collapsing into UMI consensus sequences were performed with MIGEC, and V(D)J alignment was carried out with MiXCR. Vaccine-responding clonotypes were identified with edgeR using replicate PBMC samples, with FDR below 0.01 and a log2 fold change above 5 up to day 15 being required. Each bulk clonotype was labeled CD4 or CD8 based on which sequenced repertoire, CD4 or CD8, contained the clonotype at higher abundance. A clonotype counted as NS4B-specific if enriched at least 10-fold in dextramer-positive versus dextramer-negative fractions, with CD4-biased clonotypes left out. In-frame beta chains were kept once TCRdb had trimmed the public reads at Q25 with fastp and called clones with MiXCR. Each record represents a unique CDR3 protein, reported with the most common genes and DNA among its rows. Clone size and V and J calls follow TCRdb, not the original study. This sample lists under 55,000 distinct CDR3 sequences; 6.8% were detected once. About 15% of the sample comes from the top ten.

This clonotype was detected many times. Per-nucleotide qualities are absent, and no much larger clonotype sits a single base away. This sample's treatment or condition label indicates: live attenuated yellow fever vaccine strain. PBMCs were isolated from peripheral blood using a standard Ficoll-Paque protocol. Epitope-specific CD8 T cells were sorted using a dextramer loaded with the yellow fever NS4B epitope peptide, with anti-CD3 and anti-CD8 staining. TriZol was used to extract RNA from bulk PBMCs, CD4 and CD8 fractions, and dextramer-positive and dextramer-negative fractions. Recombination linked TRBV6-5 to TRBJ1-1; a tentative D match to TRBD1 spans 5 bases. The receptor was isolated from a man aged 30 to 45 who received the YFV17D yellow fever vaccine. Specimen: CD8+ T cells not binding an NS4B(214-222) dextramer, sorted from PBMCs, collected 45 days after the yellow fever booster vaccination. Interpreted using the paper, the cell subset or site label stands for: NS4B epitope dextramer-negative CD8 T cells. The sequenced DNA is TGTGCCAGCGGCGCAGGGTGGCCCATGAACACTGAAGCTTTCTTT. This codes for CASGAGWPMNTEAFF.